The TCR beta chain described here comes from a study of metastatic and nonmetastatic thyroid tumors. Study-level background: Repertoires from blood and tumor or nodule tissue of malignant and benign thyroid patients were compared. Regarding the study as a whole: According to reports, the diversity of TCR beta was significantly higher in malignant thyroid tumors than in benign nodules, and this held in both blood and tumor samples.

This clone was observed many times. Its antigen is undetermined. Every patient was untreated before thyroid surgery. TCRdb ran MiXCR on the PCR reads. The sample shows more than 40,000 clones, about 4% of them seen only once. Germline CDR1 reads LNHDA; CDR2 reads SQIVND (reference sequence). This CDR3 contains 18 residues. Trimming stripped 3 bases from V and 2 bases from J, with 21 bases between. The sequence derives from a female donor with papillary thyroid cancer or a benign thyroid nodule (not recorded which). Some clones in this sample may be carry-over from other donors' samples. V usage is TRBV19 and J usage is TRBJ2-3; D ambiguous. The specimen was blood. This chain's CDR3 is CASSINGPLTSNTDTQYF. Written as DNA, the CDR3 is TGTGCCAGTAGTATTAACGGTCCATTAACCTCTAACACAGATACGCAGTATTTT.